The 15 T cell receptor beta chains below were found in one sample sequenced in a study of CD8 T cells in Susac syndrome. It was with random hexamers that about 0.45 to 1 ug RNA was reverse transcribed. Via MiXCR, TCRdb re-called the immunoSEQ multiplex PCR reads, giving one row per CDR3 protein. The sample has under 550,000 distinct CDR3 sequences, 85% seen once; the top ten hold approximately 0.11%. Specimen: CD8+ T cells from PBMCs. The origin of the receptors is a human donor with multiple sclerosis.

V and J are TRBV28 and TRBJ2-2; unclear D gene. There are 15 residues in the CDR3. Germline V gene sequence: CDR1 MDHEN, CDR2 SYDVKM. V was shortened by 4 bases and J by 7 bases, with 16 bases between the two germline ends. The CDR3 DNA reads as TGTGCCAGCAGTTGGGCCTTCCCGGGCCTCGGGGAGCTGTTTTTT. Residues: CASSWAFPGLGELFF.

The rearrangement links TRBV19 to TRBJ2-7, with D tentatively TRBD1 or TRBD2 (5 bases each). V was cut by 8 bases and J by 13 bases, with 24 bases left in between. Germline V lookup: CDR1 LNHDA, CDR2 SQIVND (reference sequence). CDR3 length: 13 amino acids. CDR3 sequence: CASSGTDGIERYF. As DNA, the CDR3 is TGTGCCAGTTCCGGGACGGACGGGATTGAGCGCTACTTC.

The V gene is TRBV7-9, the J gene TRBJ2-1; tentative D call: TRBD1 (5 bases). The CDR3 runs 13 residues. Trimming took off 8 bases at V and 5 bases at J, with 13 bases between the two ends. Germline CDR1 SEHNR, CDR2 FQNEAQ (reference sequence). The CDR3 spells CASLQGGHNEQFF. CDR3 DNA: TGTGCCAGCCTCCAGGGCGGACACAATGAGCAGTTCTTC.

The chain joins TRBV6-1 to TRBJ2-1; 10 bases are shared with TRBD2. CDR1 is MNHNS and CDR2 is SASEGT in the germline V gene. The CDR3 has 15 residues. Unmatched junction bases numbered 9, after V lost 1 base and J lost 12 bases. This chain's CDR3 is CASSEEAGGSFGQFF. CDR3 nucleotides: TGTGCCAGCAGTGAAGAAGCGGGGGGGTCCTTTGGGCAGTTCTTC.

The gene calls are TRBV20-1 and TRBJ2-7, with D uncertain. V lost 6 bases, J lost 2 bases, and 14 bases lay in between. CDR1 and CDR2 (germline): DFQATT, SNEGSKA (reference sequence). This CDR3 is 13 amino acids long. Here the CDR3 reads CSAEDEVAYEQYF. CDR3 nucleotides: TGCAGTGCCGAAGATGAGGTCGCCTACGAGCAGTACTTC.

The gene calls are TRBV9 and TRBJ1-2; unclear D gene. CDR3 length equals 14 residues. Germline V gene sequence: CDR1 SGDLS, CDR2 YYNGEE. Between the trimmed V and J ends, which lost 3 bases and 4 bases, there was a span of 13 bases. DNA of the CDR3: TGTGCCAGCAGCGCCGAGGGAGGGCTCTATGGCTACACCTTC. It is translated as CASSAEGGLYGYTF. The variable domain in full, with the rest retrieved from reference TRBV9 and TRBJ1-2, is DSGVTQTPKHLITATGQRVTLRCSPRSGDLSVYWYQQSLDQGLQFLIQYYNGEERAKGNILERFSAQQFPDLHSELNLSSLELGDSALYFCASSAEGGLYGYTFGSGTRLTVV.

This clonotype was observed a few times. The rearrangement links TRBV6-1 to TRBJ2-1, with D hard to call. Germline loops: CDR1 MNHNS, CDR2 SASEGT. V gave up 5 bases and J gave up 4 bases, with 12 bases separating them. The CDR3 runs 14 residues. The CDR3 protein is CASSSSSRYNEQFF. The CDR3 DNA sequence: TGTGCCAGCAGTTCGTCCTCGCGGTACAATGAGCAGTTCTTC.

The chain uses TRBV5-1 and TRBJ1-2; D perhaps matches TRBD1 (5 bases). Germline lookup yields CDR1 SGHRS and CDR2 YFSETQ. Trimming shortened V by 4 bases and J by 6 bases, and 19 bases separated the two germline ends. The CDR3 covers 15 residues. The CDR3 loop reads CASSPQGAVTNGYTF. The CDR3 DNA sequence: TGCGCCAGCAGCCCACAAGGGGCCGTCACTAATGGCTACACCTTC.

The chain is built from TRBV5-6 and TRBJ2-7; D call uncertain. Germline-derived CDR1 and CDR2 are SGHDT and YYEEEE. The CDR3 is 12 amino acids. V dropped 2 bases and J dropped 6 bases, with 9 bases sitting between them. This chain's CDR3 is CASSFSHREQYF. CDR3 coding DNA: TGTGCCAGCAGCTTCTCACATCGCGAGCAGTACTTC.

The chain joins TRBV9 to TRBJ2-7; TRBD2 matches 13 bases. CDR3 length: 16 residues. CDR1 is SGDLS, CDR2 YYNGEE, per germline. The V and J ends lost 3 bases and 2 bases, in that order; junction bases with no gene match: 5. The CDR3 nucleotides are TGTGCCAGCAGCGGGACTAGCGGGAGAGCGGCCTACGAGCAGTACTTC. Encoded protein: CASSGTSGRAAYEQYF.

This chain uses TRBV5-1 with TRBJ2-3, with D tentatively TRBD1 (5 bases). V shed 3 bases and J shed 7 bases, with 21 bases lying between them. The length of the CDR3 is 16 residues. The V gene's germline CDR1 is SGHRS and CDR2 YFSETQ. The CDR3 nucleotides are TGCGCCAGCAGCTCCCCAAAATCGACAGAAAGCAATACGCAGTATTTT. It translates to CASSSPKSTESNTQYF.

For the CDR3, the DNA is TGTGCCAGCAGCGTAGGTGACAGGGCGCGACCTAACTATGGCTACACCTTC. Residues: CASSVGDRARPNYGYTF. The chain employs TRBV9 and TRBJ1-2; 7 nucleotides align to TRBD1. Germline V CDR1 and CDR2: SGDLS, YYNGEE. V lost 0 bases and J lost 0; bases outside the gene matches: 8. The CDR3 is made up of 17 amino acids.

J is TRBJ2-7 and V is TRBV6-1; 7 nucleotides align to TRBD1. There are 12 residues in the CDR3. V shed 8 bases, J shed 5 bases, and the junction held 6 bases outside the gene matches. CDR1 is MNHNS, CDR2 SASEGT, per germline. DNA for the CDR3: TGTGCCAGCGGGAAGGGGGCCCACGAGCAGTACTTC. The encoded protein is CASGKGAHEQYF.

The genes are TRBV5-1 and TRBJ2-7, with D perhaps matching TRBD1 (6 bases). CDR3 length equals 14 residues. CDR1 is SGHRS, CDR2 YFSETQ, per germline. The V end lost 1 base, the J end lost 1 base, and 9 bases lay between the germline ends. The CDR3 loop reads CASSLHRESYEQYF. Here the CDR3 DNA reads TGCGCCAGCAGCTTGCACAGGGAATCCTACGAGCAGTACTTC.

The J gene is TRBJ2-7, the V gene TRBV10-3; D assignment may be TRBD1 or TRBD2 (7 bases each). Germline V lookup: CDR1 ENHRY, CDR2 SYGVKD. Deletions cut 6 bases from V and 4 bases from J, with 16 bases between. There are 14 residues in the CDR3. CDR3 region: CAIRGGGTEYEQYF. CDR3 sequence (DNA): TGTGCCATCAGGGGAGGGGGCACAGAGTACGAGCAGTACTTC.